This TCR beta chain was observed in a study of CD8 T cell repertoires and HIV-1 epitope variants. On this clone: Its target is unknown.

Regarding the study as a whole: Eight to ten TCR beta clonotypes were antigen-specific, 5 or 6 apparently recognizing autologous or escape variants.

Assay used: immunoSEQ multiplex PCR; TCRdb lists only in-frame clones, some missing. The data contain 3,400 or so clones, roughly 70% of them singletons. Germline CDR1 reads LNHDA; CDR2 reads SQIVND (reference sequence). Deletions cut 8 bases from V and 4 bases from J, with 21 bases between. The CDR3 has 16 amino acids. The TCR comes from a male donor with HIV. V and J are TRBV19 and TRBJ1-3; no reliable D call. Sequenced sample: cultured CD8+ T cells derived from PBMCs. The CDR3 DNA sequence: TGTGCCAGTTTGCCCGGATCGAATTTCGGAGGAAACACCATATATTTT. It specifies CASLPGSNFGGNTIYF.